This T cell receptor beta chain was identified during a study of cytomegalovirus exposure and HLA in healthy donors. Germline lookup yields CDR1 SGHDT and CDR2 YYEEEE. The CDR3 length is 15 residues. Trimming pared 2 bases from V and 4 bases from J, leaving 10 bases between. PCR primers comprised 60 Vbeta and 13 Jbeta primers. Assay: immunoSEQ multiplex PCR; the TCRdb copy retains only in-frame clones and omits some. The repertoire holds about 95,000 clones, with roughly three quarters as singletons. Whole-study findings and limits: Sequence variants that were highly shared formed a cluster that was likely a sequencing artifact. A later analysis found most CMV-associated TCR beta chains apparently HLA-restricted.

A note on this clone: Its target is not known. At the DNA level, this CDR3 is encoded by other sequences in the same sample as well.

The chain uses TRBV5-6 and TRBJ2-6; D remains ambiguous. This receptor was obtained from a woman in her thirties or forties in good health and CMV-seronegative. The sequenced sample consisted of PBMCs. DNA of the CDR3: TGTGCCAGCAGCTTTCGAGGTTCCGGGGCCAACGTCCTGACTTTC. Its translation is CASSFRGSGANVLTF. Using reference TRBV5-6 and TRBJ2-6 for the parts outside the CDR3, the full variable domain is DAGVTQSPTHLIKTRGQQVTLRCSPKSGHDTVSWYQQALGQGPQFIFQYYEEEERQRGNFPDRFSGHQFPNYSSELNVNALLLGDSALYLCASSFRGSGANVLTFGAGSRLTVL.